The next 29 T cell receptor beta chains were all read from a single sample in a study of blood T cell repertoires in COVID-19. Repertoires were generated with immunoSEQ multiplex PCR, while TCRdb's copy carries only in-frame clones and drops some. The sample consists of about 78,000 clones, less than 90% of them appearing once. The source material was peripheral blood. These receptors were taken from a man between 60 and 75 years old with active or convalescent COVID-19.

This clone was observed a single time. The chain links TRBV7-8 to TRBJ1-2, with D possibly matching TRBD1 (6 bases). The V end was cut by 0 bases, the J end by 8 bases, with 16 bases between. There are 15 residues in the CDR3. CDR1 is SGHVS and CDR2 is FQNEAQ in the germline V gene. The CDR3 sequence is CASSLAPGDGRGYTF. In nucleotides, the CDR3 is TGTGCCAGCAGCTTAGCGCCAGGGGACGGCAGGGGCTACACCTTC.

This clone was detected only a few times. The V and J genes are TRBV7-2 and TRBJ1-5, with D unclear. The V gene lost 3 bases and the J gene lost 6 bases, with 9 bases spanning the gap. CDR3 size: 13 residues. Germline V CDR1 and CDR2: SGHTA, FQGNSA. The CDR3 region has the DNA TGTGCCAGCAGCTTGCTATTACCTCAGCCCCAGCATTTT. Amino acid sequence: CASSLLLPQPQHF.

This clone was seen just once. The chain couples TRBV9 to TRBJ2-7; TRBD1 matches at 8 bases. Germline CDR1 is SGDLS and CDR2 is YYNGEE. V was clipped by 4 bases and J by 2 bases; unmatched bases: 11. There are 16 residues in the CDR3. The CDR3, as DNA: TGTGCCAGCAGCCCGTCCGGGCAGGGGGCCCCCTACGAGCAGTACTTC. Its translation: CASSPSGQGAPYEQYF.

The J gene is TRBJ2-2, the V gene TRBV4-2; 16 positions match TRBD2. CDR1 is LGHNA, CDR2 YNFKEQ, per germline. V was clipped by 4 bases and J by 4 bases; unmatched bases: 3. This CDR3 contains 17 residues. The CDR3 DNA reads TGTGCCAGCAGCCTCGGGACTAGCGGGGGGGTCACCGGGGAGCTGTTTTTT. This translates into CASSLGTSGGVTGELFF.

The chain links TRBV11-2 to TRBJ2-3; TRBD2 agrees at 10 bases. The CDR3 spans 17 residues. Unmatched junction bases numbered 14, after V lost 7 bases and J lost 4 bases. The germline gives CDR1 SGHAT, CDR2 FQNNGV. The CDR3 DNA follows: TGTGCCAGCACCCTCCGGGGAGCGGGGGGGCGATCAGATACGCAGTATTTT. Translating gives CASTLRGAGGRSDTQYF.

V is TRBV18 and J is TRBJ1-6, with D unclear. V was pared by 0 bases and J by 6 bases, with 9 bases between. The length of the CDR3 is 15 residues. Germline assignment: CDR1 KGHSH and CDR2 LQKENI. The CDR3 region is CASSPPGGGNSPLHF. Here the CDR3 DNA reads TGTGCCAGCTCACCACCGGGAGGAGGTAATTCACCCCTCCACTTT.

The rearrangement uses TRBV6-5 and TRBJ1-1, with D possibly being TRBD1 (6 bases). The CDR3 length is 16 residues. Germline-derived CDR1 and CDR2 are MNHEY and SVGAGI. Trimming removed 2 bases from V and 0 bases from J, with 13 bases in between. DNA of the CDR3: TGTGCCAGCAGTTACGTTCGGGGGGCTGTGAACACTGAAGCTTTCTTT. Translating it yields CASSYVRGAVNTEAFF.

The chain recombines TRBV10-3 with TRBJ2-7, with unresolved D. Germline-derived CDR1 and CDR2 are ENHRY and SYGVKD. The CDR3 loop spans 14 amino acids. Deletions cut 0 bases from V and 1 base from J, with 7 bases between. The CDR3 coding sequence is TGTGCCATCAGTGAGTCGAGGCAGTCCTACGAGCAGTACTTC. It translates to CAISESRQSYEQYF.

V is TRBV18 and J is TRBJ2-2, with a tentative D call TRBD1 (6 bases). From germline, CDR1 is KGHSH and CDR2 LQKENI. This CDR3 spans 14 amino acids. V lost 3 bases to trimming and J lost 6 bases, with 11 bases between them. Here the CDR3 reads CASSPPGEPGELFF. DNA of the CDR3: TGTGCCAGCTCACCCCCAGGGGAGCCCGGGGAGCTGTTTTTT.

The V call is TRBV7-9, the J call TRBJ2-1; D not certain. Germline-derived CDR1 and CDR2 are SEHNR and FQNEAQ (reference sequence). V was shortened by 2 bases and J by 6 bases, with 14 bases between the two germline ends. There are 15 residues in the CDR3. CDR3 residues: CASSLTYSPSNEQFF. The CDR3 DNA reads as TGTGCCAGCAGCTTAACCTACTCCCCGAGCAATGAGCAGTTCTTC. The whole variable domain, remainder taken from reference TRBV7-9 and TRBJ2-1, is DTGVSQNPRHKITKRGQNVTFRCDPISEHNRLYWYRQTLGQGPEFLTYFQNEAQLEKSRLLSDRFSAERPKGSFSTLEIQRTEQGDSAMYLCASSLTYSPSNEQFFGPGTRLTVL.

V usage is TRBV4-1 and J usage is TRBJ1-2; 7 bases line up with TRBD1. The CDR3 loop spans 15 amino acids. J gave up 8 bases and V 4 bases, and 13 bases lay outside the gene matches. CDR1 is MGHRA and CDR2 is YSYEKL in the germline V gene. As DNA, the CDR3 is TGCGCCAGCAGCCGCATGGGGGCGACAGGGAGAGGCTACACCTTC. Translated: CASSRMGATGRGYTF.

This sequence joins TRBV2 and TRBJ2-1; 8 bases are shared with TRBD2. This CDR3 is 17 amino acids long. Germline V gives CDR1 SNHLY, CDR2 FYNNEI. Unmatched junction bases numbered 16, after V lost 5 bases and J lost 7 bases. CDR3 region: CASSLSSSGEGLNEQFF. CDR3 bases: TGTGCCAGCAGTTTAAGTAGTAGCGGGGAGGGATTGAATGAGCAGTTCTTC.

This clone was picked up one time. V usage is TRBV5-1 and J usage is TRBJ2-2; 8 nucleotides agree with TRBD1. The V gene's germline CDR1 is SGHRS and CDR2 YFSETQ. The CDR3 has 16 residues. The V segment lost 4 bases and the J segment 4 bases; nucleotides outside the gene matches: 9. This CDR3 reads CASSLNGQGSTGELFF. For the CDR3, the DNA is TGCGCCAGCAGCCTAAACGGACAGGGTAGCACCGGGGAGCTGTTTTTT.

The chain couples TRBV21-1 to TRBJ1-4. TRBV21-1 is an annotated pseudogene. This CDR3 spans 13 amino acids. The CDR3 DNA follows: TGTGCCAGCAGCAAAACCGGGGGGGAAAAACTGTTTTTT. This codes for CASSKTGGEKLFF.

The CDR3 DNA sequence: TGTGCCAGCAGCCACAGGCCAGGGGGAGAAAGAGGCTACACCTTC. This encodes CASSHRPGGERGYTF. This chain joins TRBV6-5 and TRBJ1-2, with 7 nucleotides matching TRBD1. CDR1 is MNHEY and CDR2 is SVGAGI in the germline V gene. V shed 6 bases, J shed 8 bases, and the junction held 15 bases outside the gene matches. The length of the CDR3 is 15 residues.

This chain joins TRBV12-5 and TRBJ2-7; 8 bases line up with TRBD1. CDR1 is LGHNT and CDR2 is FRNRAP in the germline V gene. V was pared by 1 base and J by 0 bases, with 5 bases of the junction left unmatched. This CDR3 is 16 amino acids long. The CDR3 protein is CASGLDRTGNSYEQYF. CDR3 in DNA: TGTGCTAGTGGTTTGGATCGGACAGGGAACTCCTACGAGCAGTACTTC.

The chain couples TRBV5-1 to TRBJ1-3; a weak D match, TRBD1 (6 bases). Trimming took off 4 bases at V and 1 base at J, with 15 bases between the two ends. CDR3 length: 16 amino acids. Germline CDR1 and CDR2: SGHRS and YFSETQ. The CDR3 DNA is TGCGCCAGCAGCAGAACGACAGGAACTTCTGGAAACACCATATATTTT. It is translated as CASSRTTGTSGNTIYF. The full variable domain, with the rest looked up from reference TRBV5-1 and TRBJ1-3, is KAGVTQTPRYLIKTRGQQVTLSCSPISGHRSVSWYQQTPGQGLQFLFEYFSETQRNKGNFPGRFSGRQFSNSRSEMNVSTLELGDSALYLCASSRTTGTSGNTIYFGEGSWLTVV.

This chain joins TRBV7-8 and TRBJ1-5; TRBD1 is a possible D gene (6 bases). CDR1 is SGHVS, CDR2 FQNEAQ, per germline. The V end was cut by 5 bases, the J end by 6 bases, with 14 bases between. The length of the CDR3 is 14 residues. The CDR3 loop is CASSPDTGSQPQHF. The CDR3 DNA reads TGTGCCAGCAGCCCGGACACAGGGAGTCAGCCCCAGCATTTT.

The chain combines TRBV18 with TRBJ1-1; D might be TRBD1 (5 bases). Germline-derived CDR1 and CDR2 are KGHSH and LQKENI. The length of the CDR3 is 16 residues. V dropped 4 bases and J dropped 1 base, with 16 bases sitting between them. The CDR3 is CASSLLFRAGNTEAFF. The CDR3 DNA reads as TGTGCCAGCTCACTCCTCTTCAGGGCCGGGAACACTGAAGCTTTCTTT.

This rearrangement joins TRBV4-2 to TRBJ2-2; tentatively, D is TRBD1 (5 bases). V was shortened by 4 bases and J by 3 bases, with 15 bases between the two germline ends. This CDR3 is built from 16 residues. CDR1 and CDR2 from the germline V gene are LGHNA and YNFKEQ. CDR3 coding DNA: TGTGCCAGCAGCCCCAGGGCTCGGGCACACACCGGGGAGCTGTTTTTT. It codes for CASSPRARAHTGELFF.

This rearrangement joins TRBV7-3 to TRBJ2-6; tentatively, D is TRBD1 (6 bases). The CDR3 sequence is 18 residues long. Germline CDR1 and CDR2: SGHTA and FQGTGA. Between the trimmed V and J ends, which lost 3 bases and 0 bases, there was a span of 15 bases. The CDR3 is CASSFLGQSLSGANVLTF. Here the CDR3 DNA reads TGTGCCAGCAGCTTCTTAGGACAGTCCCTCTCTGGGGCCAACGTCCTGACTTTC.

CDR3 residues: CASSYWGGEQFF. DNA of the CDR3: TGTGCCAGCAGTTACTGGGGGGGGGAGCAGTTCTTC. The chain uses TRBV6-5 and TRBJ2-1; 7 bases are shared with TRBD2. The junction had 1 base not matched to a gene; V was cut back by 1 base and J by 10 bases. The CDR3 has 12 amino acids. In germline, CDR1 is MNHEY, CDR2 SVGAGI.

The chain carries TRBV27 and TRBJ1-2; D unclear. Deletions cut 7 bases from V and 5 bases from J, with 20 bases between. The CDR3 extends over 15 amino acids. The germline CDR1 and CDR2 sequences are MNHEY and SMNVEV (reference sequence). CDR3 in amino acids: CASTPFQAIGYGYTF. CDR3 bases: TGTGCCAGCACCCCTTTCCAGGCAATTGGGTATGGCTACACCTTC.

The chain employs TRBV13 and TRBJ2-2, with D unclear. CDR3 size: 15 residues. CDR1 is PRHDT and CDR2 is FYEKMQ in the germline V gene (reference sequence). Deletions cut 0 bases from V and 1 base from J, with 6 bases between. The CDR3 reads CASSLGWQNTGELFF. In DNA form, the CDR3 reads TGTGCCAGCAGCTTAGGTTGGCAGAACACCGGGGAGCTGTTTTTT.

The chain is built from TRBV19 and TRBJ2-7; tentatively, D is TRBD1 (6 bases). Trimming cost V 5 bases and J 0 bases, with 11 bases left between them. Germline assignment: CDR1 LNHDA and CDR2 SQIVND (reference sequence). The CDR3 has 14 amino acids. The CDR3 sequence: CASSVRTASYEQYF. In nucleotides, the CDR3 is TGTGCCAGTAGTGTACGGACAGCCTCCTACGAGCAGTACTTC.

The chain uses TRBV5-1 and TRBJ2-3; a possible D gene is TRBD2 (6 bases). CDR1 and CDR2 (germline): SGHRS, YFSETQ. Trimming removed 4 bases at V and 0 bases at J, with 15 bases between. This CDR3 has 16 amino acids. This CDR3 reads CASSGSSVMSTDTQYF. The CDR3 DNA sequence: TGCGCCAGCAGCGGCTCTAGCGTGATGAGCACAGATACGCAGTATTTT.

This chain uses TRBV18 with TRBJ2-3, with 10 bases aligning to TRBD2. Trimming removed 4 bases from V and 6 bases from J; junction bases left unmatched: 7. CDR3 length: 15 residues. CDR1 KGHSH and CDR2 LQKENI come from the germline V gene. CDR3 region: CASSLTSGVGDTQYF. DNA of the CDR3: TGTGCCAGCTCACTAACTAGCGGGGTAGGCGATACGCAGTATTTT.

A remark on this clone: This CDR3 is also generated by other DNA sequences in the sample. This chain uses TRBV12-3 or TRBV12-4 with TRBJ1-1, with D possibly being TRBD1 (5 bases). The CDR3 covers 13 residues. Trimming took 6 bases from V and 2 from J, leaving 10 bases between them. The CDR3 protein is CASSPQGNTEAFF. CDR3 sequence (DNA): TGTGCCAGCAGCCCTCAGGGTAACACTGAAGCTTTCTTT.

This clone has a handful of counts. The chain joins TRBV6-6 to TRBJ1-2; the match to TRBD1 covers 11 bases. The junction had 9 bases not matched to a gene; V was cut back by 4 bases and J by 8 bases. The CDR3 runs 15 residues. From germline, CDR1 is MNHNY and CDR2 SVGAGI (reference sequence). CDR3 bases: TGTGCCAGCAGTTGGGGGACAGGGGGAACTGAAGGCTACACCTTC. This translates into CASSWGTGGTEGYTF.